This T cell receptor (beta chain) was recovered during a study of beta chain features in type 1 diabetes. The overall study: Examined across all samples were around 110 million sorted cells. Study-wide results and caveats: The cDNA sequencing approach could over-represent high-TCR-expressing cells.

A sort by CD45RO/CCR7/CD25/CD127/CD95/CD27 yielded CD4+ naive, central memory, regulatory and stem cell-like memory cells. Sorted cells reached over 95% purity in every population. A word on this clone: Its antigen is unknown.

Sequenced material consisted of expressed TCRB transcripts (all of the isolated RNA was reverse transcribed). The data were produced by immunoSEQ multiplex PCR, yet TCRdb's version contains in-frame clones alone and is incomplete. The sample holds about 140,000 clones, about 9.7% seen once. V lost 2 bases, J lost 9 bases, and 5 bases stayed unmatched. Per germline, CDR1 SGDLS and CDR2 YYNGEE. The length of the CDR3 is 14 residues. Sequencing was carried out using central memory CD4+ T cells from blood. The chain has TRBV9 and TRBJ1-3, with 10 bases fitting TRBD1. The TCR originated in a woman aged 40 to 50 in good health. CDR3 DNA: TGTGCCAGCAGCGTTGGGGACAGGGGCAGCACCATATATTTT. Its protein is CASSVGDRGSTIYF.